The clone carrying this TCR beta chain showed up just once. Its antigen is undetermined. The CDR3 is made up of 14 amino acids. V was shortened by 6 bases and J by 0 bases, with 9 bases between the two germline ends. Germline CDR1 is MGHRA and CDR2 is YSYEKL. The sample belongs to a study of cytomegalovirus exposure and HLA in healthy donors. Looking at the study overall: Across a few hundred genotyped donors, around 80% landed in the Caucasian-associated ancestry cluster.

The PCR used 60 Vbeta and 13 Jbeta primers. Original analysis: As a later analysis found, there were about 80 million unique TCR beta chains, of which roughly 11 million were shared. The method was immunoSEQ multiplex PCR; TCRdb's version includes in-frame clones alone and lacks a portion of them. V and J calls and clone size are those listed in that table; D and trimming were worked out from the DNA. The sample lists nearly 200,000 clones; 82% were seen once. Study-level points and caveats: Reportedly, TCR beta sequences accurately predicted HLA-A and HLA-B alleles in most subjects. Later genetic work tied a missense DCLRE1C variant to beta-chain V and J trimming.

The sample comprised PBMCs. The chain employs TRBV4-1 and TRBJ1-3; D possibly corresponds to TRBD1 (5 bases). This sequence originates from a boy aged 2 to 9 in good health and CMV-seronegative. The chain's CDR3 is CASRGGRSGNTIYF. The CDR3 DNA is TGCGCCAGCAGGGGGGGACGCTCTGGAAACACCATATATTTT.